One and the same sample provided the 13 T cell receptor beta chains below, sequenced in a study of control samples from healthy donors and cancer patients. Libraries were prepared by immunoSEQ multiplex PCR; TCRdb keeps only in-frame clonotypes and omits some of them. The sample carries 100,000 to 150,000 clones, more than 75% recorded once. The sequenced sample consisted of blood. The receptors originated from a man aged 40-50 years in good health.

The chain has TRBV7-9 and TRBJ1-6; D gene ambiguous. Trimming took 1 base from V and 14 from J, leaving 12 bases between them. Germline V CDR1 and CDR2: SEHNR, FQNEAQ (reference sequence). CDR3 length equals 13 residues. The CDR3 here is CASSLEAPVTLHF. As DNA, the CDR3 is TGTGCCAGCAGCTTAGAGGCCCCTGTCACCCTCCACTTT.

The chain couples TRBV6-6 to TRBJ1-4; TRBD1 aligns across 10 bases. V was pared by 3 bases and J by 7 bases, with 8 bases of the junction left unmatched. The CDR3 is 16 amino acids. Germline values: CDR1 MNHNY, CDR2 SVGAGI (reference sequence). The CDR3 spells CASSYSDRGTSEKLFF. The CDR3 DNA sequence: TGTGCCAGCAGTTATTCGGACAGGGGGACGAGTGAAAAACTGTTTTTT.

CDR3 protein: CAWRGGNTEAFF. The CDR3 DNA follows: TGTGCCTGGAGGGGGGGGAACACTGAAGCTTTCTTT. The genes are TRBV30 and TRBJ1-1; a possible D gene is TRBD1 (5 bases). CDR3 length: 12 residues. V lost 3 bases and J lost 1, with 6 bases in between. Germline V gene data show CDR1 as GTSNPN and CDR2 as SVGIG (reference sequence). The full variable domain, with the rest looked up from reference TRBV30 and TRBJ1-1, is SQTIHQWPATLVQPVGSPLSLECTVEGTSNPNLYWYRQAAGRGLQLLFYSVGIGQISSEVPQNLSASRPQDRQFILSSKKLLLSDSGFYLCAWRGGNTEAFFGQGTRLTVV.

In nucleotides, the CDR3 is TGTGCCAGCTCACTAGGGACAAAAGAGACCCAGTACTTC. Its translation is CASSLGTKETQYF. This chain links TRBV18 with TRBJ2-5, with D tentatively TRBD1 (6 bases). There are 13 residues in the CDR3. The V gene lost 4 bases and the J gene lost 3 bases, with 9 bases spanning the gap. The V gene's germline CDR1 is KGHSH and CDR2 LQKENI.

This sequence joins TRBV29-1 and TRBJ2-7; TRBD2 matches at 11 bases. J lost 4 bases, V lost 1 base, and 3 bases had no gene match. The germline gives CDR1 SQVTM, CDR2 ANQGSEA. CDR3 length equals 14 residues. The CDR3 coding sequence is TGCAGCGTTGAAGTGACTAGCGGGGTTTACGAGCAGTACTTC. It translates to CSVEVTSGVYEQYF.

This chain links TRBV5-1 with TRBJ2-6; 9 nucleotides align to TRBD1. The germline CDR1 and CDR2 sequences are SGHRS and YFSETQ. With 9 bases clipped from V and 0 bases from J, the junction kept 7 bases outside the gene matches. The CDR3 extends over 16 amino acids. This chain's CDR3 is CATSGTGRSGANVLTF. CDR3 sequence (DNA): TGCGCCACCTCCGGGACAGGGCGCTCTGGGGCCAACGTCCTGACTTTC.

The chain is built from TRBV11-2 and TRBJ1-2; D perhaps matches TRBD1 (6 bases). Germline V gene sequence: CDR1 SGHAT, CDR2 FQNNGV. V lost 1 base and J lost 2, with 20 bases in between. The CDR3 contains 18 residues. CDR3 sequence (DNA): TGTGCCAGCAGCTTAGTTTCAGGGGAACCCACTCCAAACTATGGCTACACCTTC. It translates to CASSLVSGEPTPNYGYTF.

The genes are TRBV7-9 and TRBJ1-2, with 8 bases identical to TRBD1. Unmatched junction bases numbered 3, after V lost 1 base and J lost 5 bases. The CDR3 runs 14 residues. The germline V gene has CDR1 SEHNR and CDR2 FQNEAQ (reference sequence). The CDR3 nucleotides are TGTGCCAGCAGCTTAGTTACAGGGGGATATGGCTACACCTTC. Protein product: CASSLVTGGYGYTF. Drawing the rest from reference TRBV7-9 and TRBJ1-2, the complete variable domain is DTGVSQNPRHKITKRGQNVTFRCDPISEHNRLYWYRQTLGQGPEFLTYFQNEAQLEKSRLLSDRFSAERPKGSFSTLEIQRTEQGDSAMYLCASSLVTGGYGYTFGSGTRLTVV.

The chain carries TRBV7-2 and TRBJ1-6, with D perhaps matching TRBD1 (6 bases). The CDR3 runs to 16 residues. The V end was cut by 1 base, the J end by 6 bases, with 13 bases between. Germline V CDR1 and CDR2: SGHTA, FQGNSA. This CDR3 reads CASSLEGGASNSPLHF. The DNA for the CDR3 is TGTGCCAGCAGCTTAGAAGGGGGGGCGTCTAATTCACCCCTCCACTTT.

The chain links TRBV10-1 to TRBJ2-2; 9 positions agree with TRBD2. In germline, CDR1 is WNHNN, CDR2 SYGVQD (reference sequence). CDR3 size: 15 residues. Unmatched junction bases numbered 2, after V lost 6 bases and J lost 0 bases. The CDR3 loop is CASSRGGANTGELFF. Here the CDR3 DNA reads TGCGCCAGCAGCCGCGGGGGGGCGAACACCGGGGAGCTGTTTTTT.

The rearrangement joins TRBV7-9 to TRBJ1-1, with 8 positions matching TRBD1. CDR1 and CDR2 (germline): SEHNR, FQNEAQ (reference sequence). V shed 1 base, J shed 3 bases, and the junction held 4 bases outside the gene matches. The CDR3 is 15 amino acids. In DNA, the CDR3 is TGTGCCAGCAGCTTAGTGGACAGGGTAGACACTGAAGCTTTCTTT. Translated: CASSLVDRVDTEAFF.

CDR3 amino acids: CASSQDLLRSQPQHF. CDR3 nucleotide sequence: TGCGCCAGCAGCCAAGATCTACTCCGGAGTCAGCCCCAGCATTTT. The chain joins TRBV4-3 to TRBJ1-5; D unresolved. Trimming left V 0 bases short and J 6 bases short, with 12 bases between. Germline CDR1 reads LGHNA; CDR2 reads YSLEER. CDR3 size: 15 residues.

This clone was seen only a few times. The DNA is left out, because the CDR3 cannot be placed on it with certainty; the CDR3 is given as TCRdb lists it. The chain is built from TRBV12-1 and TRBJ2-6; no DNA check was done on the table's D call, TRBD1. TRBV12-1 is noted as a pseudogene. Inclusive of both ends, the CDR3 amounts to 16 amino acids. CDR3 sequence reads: CASSFGGGSGANVLTF.